The T cell receptor (beta chain) under discussion was sequenced for a study of blood T cells in healthy people across ages. Points on this clonotype: No antigen is known for it.

A second PCR, run for about 7 to 12 cycles, used a sample-barcoded 5' primer plus a J-beta primer mix. Each cDNA was tagged by a template-switch adaptor containing 12 random nucleotides. A single record per CDR3 protein comes from TCRdb applying MiXCR to the 5' RACE reads. The sample shows 550,000 to 700,000 distinct CDR3 sequences, approximately 27% of them seen only once. The CDR3 consists of 13 residues. The V gene lost 6 bases and the J gene lost 4 bases, with 12 bases spanning the gap. Germline V gene data show CDR1 as MNHEY and CDR2 as SVGEGT. Study-wide points: Strong correlation was found linking TCR beta diversity to naive T cell percentage. CMV status of donors was not determined, possibly confounding expanded clonotype changes.

Each donor gave approximately 9.1 milliliters of peripheral blood. What was sequenced was blood. This receptor was taken from a woman aged 70-85 years in good health. This chain links TRBV6-2 or TRBV6-3 with TRBJ1-2, with unresolved D. The CDR3 spells CASRLQEIYGYTF. The CDR3 DNA reads TGTGCCAGCAGACTGCAGGAGATCTATGGCTACACCTTC.